The T cell receptor (beta chain) described here comes from a study of shared clonotypes between healthy human individuals (dated by TCRdb to about 2020). Study-level background: A few men and a couple of women, aged 18 to 49 years, made up the cohort. For each donor, CD4 naive and CD4 memory were each given three plates, CD8 naive was given two plates, and CD8 memory was given one plate. Blood TCR repertoires of a handful of healthy adults were deeply sequenced to estimate repertoire size and the extent of clonotype sharing between individuals. Libraries were prepared and TCR repertoires were sequenced by different laboratories using diverse techniques, in order to increase sequencing depth and limit assay-specific biases. Between about 0.85 and 9.5 billion PBMCs per donor were obtained by leukapheresis. General findings and caveats noted by the study authors: Rarefaction of sorted-subset datasets indicated incomplete sequencing despite the large sequencing depth. Larger estimated clonotype richness was generally found for naive subsets than for memory subsets. Sampling was limited to blood, and TCR repertoires in tissue likely differ from TCR repertoires in blood. About 5% of naive CD4, around 3.5% of naive CD8, 2.3% of memory CD4, and over 0.35% of memory CD8 clonotypes were shared across several donors. Pairwise subsampling led to the expectation that sequencing depth would affect the degree of clonotype sharing among donors. The small number of donors limited the genetic and exposure-history diversity represented. Compared with non-shared clonotypes, clonotypes shared by all four sorted-subset donors had higher generation probabilities.

Per the germline V gene (reference sequence), LNHDA is the CDR1 and SQIVND is the CDR2. The cysteine opens and the phenylalanine closes a CDR3 of 14 amino acids. Only the CDR3 region is kept as DNA, spanning 42 bases read in frame from base 1. V is shortened by 5 bases, J by 3 bases, and the region joining them spans 13 bases. The donors were healthy, HIV-negative adults with no recently reported acute infections or vaccinations. Every donor was a Caucasian adult residing in Nashville, Tennessee, USA. CD4+ T cells were enriched through magnetic negative selection, after which naive cells were positively selected on CD45RA and the remaining negative fraction served as the memory subset. Blood was collected by leukapheresis, and PBMCs were isolated by Ficoll-Histopaque density gradient centrifugation and then cryopreserved in liquid nitrogen vapor phase. Analytical flow cytometry was used to check the purity and quantity of each magnetically sorted T cell population. From each sorted fraction, genomic DNA was isolated and quantified by UV absorbance on a Nanodrop 2000c.

Concerning this clone: It has no known antigen specificity. No qualities accompany the bases; no much larger clone lies one base away.

Using the deep immunoSEQ assay, TCR CDR3 regions were amplified from genomic DNA by multiplex PCR. Extracted genomic DNA from each cell subset was distributed evenly across all wells of several immunoSEQ 96-well plates, and each plate was treated as a replicate. For sorted subsets, roughly 200 ng of genomic DNA, equivalent to roughly 33,000 T cell genomes, went into each replicate PCR. Purified libraries were measured with a Qubit 3.0 fluorometer, size-checked on a Bioanalyzer 2100, and measured again with the KAPA Library Quantification kit. Every immunoSEQ 96-well plate was sequenced on a separate single-read 150-cycle Illumina NextSeq 550 flow cell. Per the source publication's procedure: Because only junctional sequences without quality scores were contained in the immunoSEQ output, filtering matching that applied to full-length reads could not be performed. Sequences were annotated with PyIR, a Python wrapper for IgBLAST v1.9, using IMGT germline references to assign V/J genes and CDR3. Reads were filtered out if the reads had weak V/J assignments (E-value above 1e-6), no CDR3, stop codons, out-of-frame junctions, or ambiguous translated residues. V3J clonotypes were defined as sequences sharing an identical inferred V gene, J gene, and CDR3 amino acid sequence. Percentage overlap between repertoires was calculated by dividing the number of shared unique clonotypes by the size of the smaller repertoire. Three approaches were used to assess repertoire richness: RTK rarefaction, the Chao1 estimator, and Recon v2.1 estimates of unobserved clonotypes. OLGA was used to compute generation probabilities for all TCRbeta clonotypes that the gDNA method yielded from a few donors. TCRdb re-hosts the immuneACCESS table, in-frame sequences only. Its copies lack some clones; in the studies checked, an unresolved V gene accounts for under half of them, and the cause for the rest is not known. That table gives V, J and clone size, and the DNA gave D and trimming. Within this sample are some 1,100,000 clones, with around 78% of them counted one time only. The ten largest make up about 0.52% of the sample.

Sequenced: memory CD4+ T cells from PBMCs. What this sample's cell subset or site label stands for: CD45RA-negative fraction. The TCR was taken from a man aged 18-30 years in good health. Some clones in this sample may be carry-over from other donors' samples. Recombination connected TRBV19 to TRBJ1-2; 6 matching bases give a weak D call of TRBD1. The CDR3 is CASSPGQSYYGYTF. The sequenced DNA: TGTGCCAGTAGTCCCGGACAGAGCTACTATGGCTACACCTTC.